A single sample gave rise to the 21 T cell receptor beta chains below, sequenced in a study of identical twins. TCRdb re-called the 5' RACE reads with MiXCR, one entry per CDR3 protein. This table has about 290,000 distinct CDR3 sequences, roughly 9.8% appearing once. The sample was also reused in another study, on yellow fever vaccine responses in identical twins.

Sequencing input: CD8+ T cells sorted from blood. Receptor source: a woman between 18 and 29 years old in good health.

This clonotype has a count of ten or more. V usage is TRBV6-2 or TRBV6-3 and J usage is TRBJ1-1; D not resolved. V lost 5 bases, J lost 6 bases, and 13 bases lay in between. The length of the CDR3 is 13 residues. The germline V gene has CDR1 MNHEY and CDR2 SVGEGT. The CDR3 protein is CASSTNLLPEAFF. The CDR3 DNA reads TGTGCCAGCAGTACCAACTTACTCCCTGAAGCTTTCTTT.

This clonotype has a handful of counts. V usage is TRBV6-5 and J usage is TRBJ2-7; 8 bases agree with TRBD1. V shed 2 bases, J shed 5 bases, and the junction held 8 bases outside the gene matches. The CDR3 is 15 amino acids. Per germline, CDR1 MNHEY and CDR2 SVGAGI. The CDR3 spells CASSYGAGGPNEQYF. CDR3 nucleotide sequence: TGTGCCAGCAGTTACGGGGCAGGGGGCCCCAACGAGCAGTACTTC.

This rearrangement joins TRBV9 to TRBJ2-5, with 10 bases aligning to TRBD2. J was trimmed by 5 bases and V by 2 bases; bases with no gene match: 6. CDR3 size: 15 residues. CDR1 SGDLS and CDR2 YYNGEE come from the germline V gene. The CDR3 coding sequence is TGTGCCAGCAGCGTGAGTAGCGGGGGGCTGGAGACCCAGTACTTC. This translates into CASSVSSGGLETQYF.

J is TRBJ2-5 and V is TRBV4-3; the match to TRBD1 covers 10 bases. There are 16 residues in the CDR3. The germline CDR1 and CDR2 sequences are LGHNA and YSLEER. Trimming cost V 3 bases and J 4 bases; bases outside gene matches: 8. The DNA of the CDR3 is TGCGCCAGCAGCCAGTTTGGGACAGGGGCAGGAGAGACCCAGTACTTC. Amino acids: CASSQFGTGAGETQYF.

The chain joins TRBV12-3 or TRBV12-4 to TRBJ2-5, with a tentative D call TRBD1 (6 bases). The CDR3 spans 13 residues. V lost 6 bases and J lost 4, with 12 bases in between. CDR3 loop: CASSARGSETQYF. The CDR3 DNA is TGTGCCAGCAGCGCCAGGGGTTCAGAGACCCAGTACTTC.

This clonotype was counted between two and nine times. This chain connects TRBV15 to TRBJ2-7; 12 bases fit TRBD1. The CDR3 sequence is 15 residues long. The V and J ends lost 3 bases and 9 bases, in that order; junction bases with no gene match: 9. Per germline, CDR1 LNHNV and CDR2 YYDKDF (reference sequence). Written as DNA, the CDR3 is TGTGCCACCAGCAGTGCCGGGACAGGGGGCTCTGTGCAGTACTTC. Its translation is CATSSAGTGGSVQYF.

This clonotype was counted a few times. The chain has TRBV14 and TRBJ2-7, with 10 bases that match TRBD2. This CDR3 region has 15 residues. The V and J ends lost 3 bases and 3 bases, in that order; junction bases with no gene match: 5. The germline V gene has CDR1 SGHDN and CDR2 FVKESK. As DNA, the CDR3 is TGTGCCAGCAGCCACCGACTAGCGGGCCACTACGAGCAGTACTTC. This gives the protein CASSHRLAGHYEQYF.

The V call is TRBV27, the J call TRBJ1-1, with unresolved D. Trimming left V 6 bases short and J 1 base short, with 9 bases between. This CDR3 has 13 amino acids. Germline values: CDR1 MNHEY, CDR2 SMNVEV (reference sequence). DNA of the CDR3: TGTGCCAGCAGCCCCATCAGGAACACTGAAGCTTTCTTT. It translates to CASSPIRNTEAFF.

About this clonotype itself: A much larger clone differs from this one at a single base, so this may be a read error. The gene calls are TRBV7-9 and TRBJ2-5; D is undetermined. The CDR3 is made up of 14 amino acids. Germline lookup yields CDR1 SEHNR and CDR2 FQNEAQ (reference sequence). The V and J ends lost 4 bases and 4 bases respectively, with 13 bases between them. For the CDR3, the DNA is TGTGCCAGCAGCTCAGCGAATGAACCAGAGACCCAGTACTTC. It is translated as CASSSANEPETQYF.

This chain connects TRBV15 to TRBJ2-5, with D maybe TRBD1 (7 bases). CDR1 is LNHNV, CDR2 YYDKDF, per germline (reference sequence). Between the trimmed V and J ends, which lost 0 bases and 5 bases, there was a span of 16 bases. This CDR3 comprises 16 residues. DNA for the CDR3: TGTGCCACCAGCAGAGATTGGGCGGGGACAGAGGAGACCCAGTACTTC. The encoded protein is CATSRDWAGTEETQYF. Based on the CDR3 plus reference TRBV15 and TRBJ2-5, the full variable domain is DAMVIQNPRYQVTQFGKPVTLSCSQTLNHNVMYWYQQKSSQAPKLLFHYYDKDFNNEADTPDNFQSRRPNTSFCFLDIRSPGLGDTAMYLCATSRDWAGTEETQYFGPGTRLLVL.

This clonotype has ten or more counts. The chain links TRBV9 to TRBJ2-3, with no clear D. This CDR3 comprises 13 residues. The V and J ends lost 4 bases and 1 base respectively, with 7 bases between them. The germline V gene encodes CDR1 SGDLS and CDR2 YYNGEE. The CDR3 DNA sequence: TGTGCCAGCAGCCCCCCGGGCACAGATACGCAGTATTTT. Its translation: CASSPPGTDTQYF.

This clonotype was observed at least ten times. J is TRBJ2-7 and V is TRBV4-1; 9 bases map to TRBD1. The J segment lost 1 base and the V segment lost 0 bases, leaving 4 bases of the junction unmatched. The CDR3 is made up of 16 amino acids. Germline V gene sequence: CDR1 MGHRA, CDR2 YSYEKL. DNA of the CDR3: TGCGCCAGCAGCCAAGACGGGACAGGGTCTTCCTACGAGCAGTACTTC. Its protein product is CASSQDGTGSSYEQYF.

The chain is built from TRBV7-9 and TRBJ2-5; possible D gene TRBD1, 6 bases. The V and J ends lost 0 bases and 1 base respectively, with 9 bases between them. From germline, CDR1 is SEHNR and CDR2 FQNEAQ (reference sequence). The length of the CDR3 is 15 residues. The CDR3 DNA reads TGTGCCAGCAGCTTAGCGGAGACAGGCCAAGAGACCCAGTACTTC. Protein product: CASSLAETGQETQYF.

This clonotype appeared a few times. The CDR3 DNA reads as TGCGCCAGCAGCCAAGATGGGCCTGGATCTGATACGCAGTATTTT. Its protein is CASSQDGPGSDTQYF. This rearrangement joins TRBV4-3 to TRBJ2-3; no firm D call. This CDR3 contains 15 residues. The V end lost 0 bases, the J end lost 6 bases, and 13 bases lay between the germline ends. Germline V CDR1 and CDR2: LGHNA, YSLEER.

This clonotype was detected ten times or more. The rearrangement links TRBV4-3 to TRBJ2-1, with D uncertain. Germline V gene sequence: CDR1 LGHNA, CDR2 YSLEER. The CDR3 spans 17 residues. V lost 1 base and J 1 base, leaving 14 bases between the germline ends. CDR3 nucleotide sequence: TGCGCCAGCAGCCAAGGAAGGACCCTGTGGTCCTACAATGAGCAGTTCTTC. Its protein is CASSQGRTLWSYNEQFF.

This clonotype was picked up many times. The chain is built from TRBV7-9 and TRBJ2-1; TRBD2 matches 9 bases. CDR1 and CDR2 from the germline V gene are SEHNR and FQNEAQ (reference sequence). Trimming cost V 2 bases and J 6 bases; bases outside gene matches: 8. The CDR3 contains 16 residues. The CDR3 is CASSLLASGMINEQFF. In DNA, the CDR3 is TGTGCCAGCAGCTTATTGGCTAGCGGGATGATCAATGAGCAGTTCTTC.

This clonotype was seen a single time. A much larger clone sits a single nucleotide away, making a read error possible. The chain combines TRBV4-2 with TRBJ2-1; possibly TRBD2 for D (7 bases). CDR3 length equals 15 residues. In germline, CDR1 is LGHNA, CDR2 YNFKEQ. The CDR3 bases are TGTGCCAGCAGCCAGGGGGGGCATCGGTACAATGGGCAGTTCTTC. It encodes CASSQGGHRYNGQFF.

In regard to this clonotype: A read error may account for a junction end that differs from germline. The chain combines TRBV7-9 with TRBJ1-3; 7 positions agree with TRBD1. This CDR3 has 14 amino acids. CDR1 is SEHNR and CDR2 is FQNEAQ in the germline V gene (reference sequence). Here the CDR3 reads CAGRDRDSGNTVYF. CDR3 sequence (DNA): TGTGCCGGAAGAGACAGGGACTCTGGAAACACCGTATATTTT.

The rearrangement joins TRBV27 to TRBJ1-1; a possible D gene is TRBD1 (5 bases). The CDR3 loop spans 16 amino acids. Trimming removed 5 bases at V and 3 bases at J, with 19 bases between. In germline, CDR1 is MNHEY, CDR2 SMNVEV (reference sequence). The CDR3 DNA sequence: TGTGCCAGCAGTCCGAGGACCCCGGGGGTGCACACTGAAGCTTTCTTT. Amino acid sequence: CASSPRTPGVHTEAFF.

This clonotype showed up just a few times. This may stem from a read error, because a much larger clone lies one nucleotide away. The J gene is TRBJ2-2, the V gene TRBV5-1, with D possibly matching TRBD2 (5 bases). The CDR3 loop spans 13 amino acids. CDR1 and CDR2 from the germline V gene are SGHRS and YFSETQ. The CDR3: CASSTQNTGELLF. The CDR3 coding sequence is TGCGCCAGCAGCACACAGAACACCGGGGAGCTGCTTTTT.

The chain has TRBV7-9 and TRBJ2-7, with TRBD2 matching 7 bases. Germline lookup yields CDR1 SEHNR and CDR2 FQNEAQ (reference sequence). V shed 5 bases, J shed 2 bases, and the junction held 9 bases outside the gene matches. The CDR3 sequence is 15 residues long. The CDR3 nucleotides are TGTGCCAGCAGCACAACCTCCGCGGGGGCCTACGAGCAGTACTTC. Protein: CASSTTSAGAYEQYF. The whole variable domain, remainder taken from reference TRBV7-9 and TRBJ2-7, is DTGVSQNPRHKITKRGQNVTFRCDPISEHNRLYWYRQTLGQGPEFLTYFQNEAQLEKSRLLSDRFSAERPKGSFSTLEIQRTEQGDSAMYLCASSTTSAGAYEQYFGPGTRLTVT.